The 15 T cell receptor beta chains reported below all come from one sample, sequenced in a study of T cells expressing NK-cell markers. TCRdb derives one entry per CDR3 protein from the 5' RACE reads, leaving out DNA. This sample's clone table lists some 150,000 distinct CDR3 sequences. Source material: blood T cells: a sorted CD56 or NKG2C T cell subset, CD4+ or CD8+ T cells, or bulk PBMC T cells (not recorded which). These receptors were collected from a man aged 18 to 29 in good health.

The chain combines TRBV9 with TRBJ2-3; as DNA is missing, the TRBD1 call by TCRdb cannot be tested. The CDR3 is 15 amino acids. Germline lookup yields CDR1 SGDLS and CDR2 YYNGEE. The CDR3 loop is CASSQGNLGTDTQYF.

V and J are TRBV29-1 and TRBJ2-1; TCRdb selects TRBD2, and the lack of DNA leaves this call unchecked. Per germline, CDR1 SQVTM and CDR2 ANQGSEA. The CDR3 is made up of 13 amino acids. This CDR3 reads CSVEAGGPGEQFF.

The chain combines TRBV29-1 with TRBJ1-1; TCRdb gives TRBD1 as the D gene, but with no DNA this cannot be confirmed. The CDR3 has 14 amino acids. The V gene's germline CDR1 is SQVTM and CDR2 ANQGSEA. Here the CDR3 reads CSDGGTGGSPEAFF.

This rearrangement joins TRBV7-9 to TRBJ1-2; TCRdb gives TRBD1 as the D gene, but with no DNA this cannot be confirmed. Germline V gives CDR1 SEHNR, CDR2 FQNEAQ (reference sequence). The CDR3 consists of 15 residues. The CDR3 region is CASSWPMGHHYGYTF.

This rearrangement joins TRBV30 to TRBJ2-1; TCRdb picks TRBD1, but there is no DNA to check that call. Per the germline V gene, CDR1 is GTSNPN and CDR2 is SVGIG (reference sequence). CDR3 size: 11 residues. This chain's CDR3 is CAWAPGGEQFF.

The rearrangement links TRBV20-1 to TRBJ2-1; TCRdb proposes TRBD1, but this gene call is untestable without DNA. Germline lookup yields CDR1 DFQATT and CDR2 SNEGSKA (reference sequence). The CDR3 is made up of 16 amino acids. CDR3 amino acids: CSASPVSPSSYNEQFF.

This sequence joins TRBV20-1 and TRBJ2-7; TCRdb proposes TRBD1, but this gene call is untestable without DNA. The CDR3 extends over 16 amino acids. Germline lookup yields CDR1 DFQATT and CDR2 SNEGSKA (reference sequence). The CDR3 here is CSARDPPGQGAYEQYF.

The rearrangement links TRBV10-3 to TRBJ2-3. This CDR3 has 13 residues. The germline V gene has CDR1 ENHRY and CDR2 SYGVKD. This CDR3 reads CAIRATSTDTQYF.

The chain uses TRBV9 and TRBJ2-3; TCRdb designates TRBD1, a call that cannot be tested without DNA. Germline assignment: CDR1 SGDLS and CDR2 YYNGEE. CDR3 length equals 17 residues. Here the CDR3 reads CASSGHEAEFPGNTQYF.

The CDR3 region is CSARDQSGHKESSYNSPLHF. J is TRBJ1-6 and V is TRBV20-1; as DNA is missing, the TRBD1 call by TCRdb cannot be tested. CDR1 DFQATT and CDR2 SNEGSKA come from the germline V gene (reference sequence). The CDR3 has 20 residues.

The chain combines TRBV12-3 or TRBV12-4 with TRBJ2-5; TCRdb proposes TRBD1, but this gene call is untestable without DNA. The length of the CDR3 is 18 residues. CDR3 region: CASSPSQGTGYSLKTQYF.

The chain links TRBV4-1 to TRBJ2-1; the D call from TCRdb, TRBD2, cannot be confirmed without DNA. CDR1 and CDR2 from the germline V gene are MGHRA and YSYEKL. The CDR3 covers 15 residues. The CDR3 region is CASSQTSGRSNEQFF.

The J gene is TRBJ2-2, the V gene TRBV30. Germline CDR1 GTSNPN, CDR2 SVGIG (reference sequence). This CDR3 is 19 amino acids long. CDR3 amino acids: CAWSVLLGGGVDKAGELFF.

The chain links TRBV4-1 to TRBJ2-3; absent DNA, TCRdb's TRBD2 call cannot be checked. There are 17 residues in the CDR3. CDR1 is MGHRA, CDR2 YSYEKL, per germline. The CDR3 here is CASSLEGTANPTDTQYF.

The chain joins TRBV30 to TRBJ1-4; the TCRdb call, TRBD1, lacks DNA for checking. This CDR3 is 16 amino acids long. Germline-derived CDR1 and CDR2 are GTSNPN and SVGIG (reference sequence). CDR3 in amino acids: CAWRRFLGETNEKLFF.